This T cell receptor (beta chain) was captured by sequencing in a study of T cell repertoires in cytomegalovirus infection. Study-level information: Public TCR beta signatures provided an indication of both CMV infection and a matching HLA type.

The J segment lost 1 base and the V segment lost 2 bases, leaving 7 bases of the junction unmatched. Germline V gene lookup returns CDR1 DFQATT and CDR2 SNEGSKA (reference sequence). This CDR3 contains 17 residues. This clonotype appeared a few times. Its antigen is currently unknown. Notes on the study in general: HLA-C-restricted TCR beta clonotypes specific for CMV led the ex vivo response.

TCRdb used MiXCR to reprocess the reads, holding one entry per CDR3 protein. The sample lists about 150,000 distinct CDR3 sequences, 23% occurring once. The clonotype originates from a human donor in good health (CMV status not recorded). Some clones in this sample may be carry-over from other donors' samples. The rearrangement joins TRBV20-1 to TRBJ2-7, with 14 bases identical to TRBD2. The specimen was PBMCs. The CDR3 coding sequence is TGCAGTGCTAGAACATCCGGGACTAGCGGGGGTTCCTACGAGCAGTACTTC. Its translation: CSARTSGTSGGSYEQYF.